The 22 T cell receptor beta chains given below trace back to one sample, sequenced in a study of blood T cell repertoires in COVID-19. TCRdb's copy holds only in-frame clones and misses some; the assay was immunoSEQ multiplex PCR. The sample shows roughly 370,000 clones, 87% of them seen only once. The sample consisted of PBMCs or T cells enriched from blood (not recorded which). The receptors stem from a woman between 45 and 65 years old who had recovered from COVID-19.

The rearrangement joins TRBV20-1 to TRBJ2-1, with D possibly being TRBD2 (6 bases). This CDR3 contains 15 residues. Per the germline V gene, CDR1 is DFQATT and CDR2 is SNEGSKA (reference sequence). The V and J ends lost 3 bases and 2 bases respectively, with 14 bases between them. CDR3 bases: TGCAGTGCTAGTGAGACTAGAGTTACCTACAATGAGCAGTTCTTC. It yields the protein CSASETRVTYNEQFF.

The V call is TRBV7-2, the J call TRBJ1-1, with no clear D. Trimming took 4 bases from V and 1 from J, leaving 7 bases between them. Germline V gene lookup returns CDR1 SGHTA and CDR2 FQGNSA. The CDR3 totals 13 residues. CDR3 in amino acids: CASSSQENTEAFF. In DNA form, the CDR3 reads TGTGCCAGCAGCTCGCAGGAGAACACTGAAGCTTTCTTT.

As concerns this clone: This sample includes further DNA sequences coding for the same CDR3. CDR3 coding DNA: TGTGCCAGCAGTGAGGACAGGTTGAATGAAAAACTGTTTTTT. Residues: CASSEDRLNEKLFF. The chain uses TRBV6-1 and TRBJ1-4; 7 bases match TRBD1. With 3 bases clipped from V and 5 bases from J, the junction kept 3 bases outside the gene matches. CDR1 and CDR2 from the germline V gene are MNHNS and SASEGT. This CDR3 is built from 14 residues.

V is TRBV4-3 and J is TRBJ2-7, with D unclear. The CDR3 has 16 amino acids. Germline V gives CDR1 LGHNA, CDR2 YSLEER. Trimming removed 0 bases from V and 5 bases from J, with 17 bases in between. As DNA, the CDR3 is TGCGCCAGCAGCCAAGAACCACCCGGTGAGGCAAACGAGCAGTACTTC. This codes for CASSQEPPGEANEQYF.

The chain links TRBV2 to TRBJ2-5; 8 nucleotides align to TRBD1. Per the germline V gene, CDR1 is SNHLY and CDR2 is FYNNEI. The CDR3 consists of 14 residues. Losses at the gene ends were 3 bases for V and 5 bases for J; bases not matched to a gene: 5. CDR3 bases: TGTGCCAGCAGTGAGGGGGACAGGATGGAGACCCAGTACTTC. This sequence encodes CASSEGDRMETQYF.

As DNA, the CDR3 is TGTGCCAGCAGCTCCAGCCCCGTAACCGGACTAGCGGGTTACAATGAGCAGTTCTTC. Protein: CASSSSPVTGLAGYNEQFF. The chain combines TRBV7-2 with TRBJ2-1; 11 nucleotides match TRBD2. The CDR3 length is 19 residues. Germline CDR1 is SGHTA and CDR2 is FQGNSA. J lost 4 bases, V lost 4 bases, and 15 bases had no gene match.

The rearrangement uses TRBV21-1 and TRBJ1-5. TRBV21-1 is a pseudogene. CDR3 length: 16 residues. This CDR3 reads CASSKEEERSNQPQHF. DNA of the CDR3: TGTGCCAGCAGCAAAGAGGAGGAGAGGAGCAATCAGCCCCAGCATTTT.

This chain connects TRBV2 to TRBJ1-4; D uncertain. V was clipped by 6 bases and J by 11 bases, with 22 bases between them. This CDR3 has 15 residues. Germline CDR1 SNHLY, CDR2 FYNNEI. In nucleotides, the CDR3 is TGTGCCAGCAGGACCGGTGGAGGCCTCGGGAGGAAACTGTTTTTT. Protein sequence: CASRTGGGLGRKLFF.

Here the CDR3 reads CASSLTPQGSNSPLHF. The CDR3 nucleotides are TGTGCCAGCAGCTTAACCCCACAGGGGAGTAATTCACCCCTCCACTTT. The rearrangement joins TRBV7-9 to TRBJ1-6; 7 bases line up with TRBD1. Germline V lookup: CDR1 SEHNR, CDR2 FQNEAQ (reference sequence). The CDR3 totals 16 residues. V lost 2 bases and J lost 6; bases outside the gene matches: 7.

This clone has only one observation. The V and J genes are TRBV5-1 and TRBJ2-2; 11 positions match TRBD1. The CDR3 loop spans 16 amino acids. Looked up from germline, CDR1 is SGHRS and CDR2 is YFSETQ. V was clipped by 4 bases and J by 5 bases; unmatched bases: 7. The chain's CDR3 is CASSGTGGILTGELFF. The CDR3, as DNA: TGCGCCAGCAGCGGGACAGGGGGGATTTTAACCGGGGAGCTGTTTTTT.

CDR3 coding DNA: TGTGCCAGCAGTTTGTCGGGGGAGCTGTTTTTT. It yields the protein CASSLSGELFF. This sequence joins TRBV27 and TRBJ2-2; D not certain. V lost 3 bases to trimming and J lost 8 bases, with 4 bases between them. The germline CDR1 and CDR2 sequences are MNHEY and SMNVEV (reference sequence). The length of the CDR3 is 11 residues.

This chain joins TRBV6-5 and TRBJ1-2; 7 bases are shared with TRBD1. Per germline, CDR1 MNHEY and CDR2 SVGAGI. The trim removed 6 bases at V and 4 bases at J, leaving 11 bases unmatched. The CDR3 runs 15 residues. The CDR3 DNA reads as TGTGCCAGCAGAAAAAGGGGGCTCACCGCCTATGGCTACACCTTC. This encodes CASRKRGLTAYGYTF.

The CDR3 spells CASSLGGEGNIQYF. DNA for the CDR3: TGCGCCAGCAGCTTAGGGGGGGAAGGAAACATTCAGTACTTC. This chain uses TRBV5-1 with TRBJ2-4; tentative D call: TRBD2 (7 bases). Germline CDR1 SGHRS, CDR2 YFSETQ. The CDR3 length is 14 residues. V dropped 2 bases and J dropped 6 bases, with 12 bases sitting between them.

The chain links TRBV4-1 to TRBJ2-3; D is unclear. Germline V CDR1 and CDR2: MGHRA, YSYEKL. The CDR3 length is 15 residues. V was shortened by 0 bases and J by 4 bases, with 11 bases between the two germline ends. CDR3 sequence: CASSQESRLADTQYF. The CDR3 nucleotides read TGCGCCAGCAGCCAAGAGTCCAGGTTGGCAGATACGCAGTATTTT.

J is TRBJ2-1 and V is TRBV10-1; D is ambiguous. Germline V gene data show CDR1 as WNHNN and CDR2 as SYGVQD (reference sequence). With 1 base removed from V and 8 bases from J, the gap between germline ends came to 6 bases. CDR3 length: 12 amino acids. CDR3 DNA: TGCGCCAGCAGTGAGTTCGGAGATGAGCAGTTCTTC. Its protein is CASSEFGDEQFF.

Written as DNA, the CDR3 is TGTGCCAGCAGCCAGAGACAGGGGGGTACTGAAGCTTTCTTT. The encoded protein is CASSQRQGGTEAFF. The rearrangement joins TRBV4-2 to TRBJ1-1, with TRBD1 matching 9 bases. This CDR3 has 14 amino acids. Trimming at V came to 3 bases and at J to 5 bases, leaving 4 bases not matched to a gene. The germline gives CDR1 LGHNA, CDR2 YNFKEQ.

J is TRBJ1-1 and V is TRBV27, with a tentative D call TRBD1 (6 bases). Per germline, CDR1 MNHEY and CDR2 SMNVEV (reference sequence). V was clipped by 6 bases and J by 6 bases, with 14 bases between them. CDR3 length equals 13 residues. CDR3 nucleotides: TGTGCCAGCAGCCAAACAGGGCTCCCTGAAGCTTTCTTT. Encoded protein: CASSQTGLPEAFF.

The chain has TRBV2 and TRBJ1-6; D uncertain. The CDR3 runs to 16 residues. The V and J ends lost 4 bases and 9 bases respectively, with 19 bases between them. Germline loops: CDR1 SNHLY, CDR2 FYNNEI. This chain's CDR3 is CASSGADFRFGSPLHF. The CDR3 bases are TGTGCCAGCAGTGGGGCAGATTTTCGGTTCGGTTCACCCCTCCACTTT.

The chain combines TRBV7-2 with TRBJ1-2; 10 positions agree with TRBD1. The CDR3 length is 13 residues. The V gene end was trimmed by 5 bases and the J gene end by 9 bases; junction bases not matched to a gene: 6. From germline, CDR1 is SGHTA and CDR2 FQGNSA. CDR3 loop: CASSPRTGGSYTF. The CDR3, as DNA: TGTGCCAGCAGCCCTCGGACAGGGGGAAGCTACACCTTC.

CDR3 protein: CASSQGTGENSYEQYF. The CDR3 DNA is TGCGCCAGCAGCCAAGGGACAGGGGAGAACTCCTACGAGCAGTACTTC. The chain employs TRBV4-3 and TRBJ2-7; 9 positions match TRBD1. Trimming removed 1 base from V and 0 bases from J; junction bases left unmatched: 4. The length of the CDR3 is 16 residues. Germline loops: CDR1 LGHNA, CDR2 YSLEER.

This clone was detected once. This CDR3 is CASSQDWDRGRNEQFF. DNA of the CDR3: TGTGCCAGCAGCCAAGATTGGGACAGGGGGAGGAATGAGCAGTTCTTC. V is TRBV4-2 and J is TRBJ2-1; 11 nucleotides match TRBD1. The junction had 5 bases not matched to a gene; V was cut back by 0 bases and J by 7 bases. Per the germline V gene, CDR1 is LGHNA and CDR2 is YNFKEQ. The length of the CDR3 is 16 residues.

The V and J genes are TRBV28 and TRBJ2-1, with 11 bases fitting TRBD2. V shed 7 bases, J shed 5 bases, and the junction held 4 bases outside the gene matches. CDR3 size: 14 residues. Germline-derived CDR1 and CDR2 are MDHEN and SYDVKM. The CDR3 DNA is TGTGCCAGCAAACTAGCGGGGGTAAACAATGAGCAGTTCTTC. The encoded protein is CASKLAGVNNEQFF.